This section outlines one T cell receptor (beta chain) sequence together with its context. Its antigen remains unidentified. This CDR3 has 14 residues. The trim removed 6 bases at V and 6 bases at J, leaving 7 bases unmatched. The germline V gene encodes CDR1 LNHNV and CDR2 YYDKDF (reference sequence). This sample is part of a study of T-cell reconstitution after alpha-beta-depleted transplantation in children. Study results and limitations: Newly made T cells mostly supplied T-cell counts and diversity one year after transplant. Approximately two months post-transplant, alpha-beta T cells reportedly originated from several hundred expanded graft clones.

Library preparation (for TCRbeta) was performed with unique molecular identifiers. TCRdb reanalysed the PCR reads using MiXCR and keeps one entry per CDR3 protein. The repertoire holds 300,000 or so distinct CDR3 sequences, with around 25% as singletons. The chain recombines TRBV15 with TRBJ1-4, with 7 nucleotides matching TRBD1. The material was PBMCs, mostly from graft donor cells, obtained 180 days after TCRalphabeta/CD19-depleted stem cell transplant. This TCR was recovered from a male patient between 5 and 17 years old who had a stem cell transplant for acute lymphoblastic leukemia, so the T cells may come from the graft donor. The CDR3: CATSVRDSYEKLFF. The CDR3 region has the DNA TGTGCCACCAGTGTCCGGGACAGTTATGAAAAACTGTTTTTT.